The present entry profiles one T cell receptor beta chain with its context. Its target is not known. This entry is derived from a study of cytomegalovirus exposure and HLA in healthy donors. Study observations and caveats: TCR beta V- and J-gene trimming, according to a later analysis, was linked to a missense DCLRE1C variant. Follow-up analysis seemed to connect common viral pathogens with several of the most significant clusters identified. Reports state that TCR beta sequences accurately predicted most subjects' HLA-A and HLA-B alleles.

V lost 4 bases, J lost 8 bases, and 15 bases lay in between. The CDR3 spans 14 residues. CDR1 and CDR2 from the germline V gene are SGDLS and YYNGEE. This PCR relied on a set of 60 Vbeta primers and 13 Jbeta primers. TCRdb's table, derived via immunoSEQ multiplex PCR, lists solely in-frame clones and lacks some. The sample has about 160,000 clones; more than 60% are singletons. The specimen was PBMCs. The rearrangement joins TRBV9 to TRBJ1-4; D not resolved. The TCR sequence derives from a male donor in good health and CMV-seronegative. The CDR3 protein is CASSRTTYGEKLFF. Here the CDR3 DNA reads TGTGCCAGCAGCCGAACAACGTACGGGGAAAAACTGTTTTTT.